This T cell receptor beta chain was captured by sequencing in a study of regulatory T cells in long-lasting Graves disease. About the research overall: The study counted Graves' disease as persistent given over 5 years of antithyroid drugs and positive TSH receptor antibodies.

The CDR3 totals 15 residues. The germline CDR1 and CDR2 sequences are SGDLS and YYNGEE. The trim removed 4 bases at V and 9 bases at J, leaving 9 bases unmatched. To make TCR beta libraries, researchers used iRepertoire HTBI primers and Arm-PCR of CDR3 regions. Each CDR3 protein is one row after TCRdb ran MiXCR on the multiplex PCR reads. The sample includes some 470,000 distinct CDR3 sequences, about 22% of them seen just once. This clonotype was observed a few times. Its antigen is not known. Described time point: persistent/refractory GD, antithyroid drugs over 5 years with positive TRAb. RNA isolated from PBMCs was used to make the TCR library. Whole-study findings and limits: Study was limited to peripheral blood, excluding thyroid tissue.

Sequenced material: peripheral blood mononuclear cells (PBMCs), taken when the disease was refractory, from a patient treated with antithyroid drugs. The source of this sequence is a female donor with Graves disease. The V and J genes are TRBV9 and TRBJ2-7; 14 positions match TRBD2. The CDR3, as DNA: TGTGCCAGCAGCTCCTCAGGACTAGCGGGAGGTCGGCAGTACTTC. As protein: CASSSSGLAGGRQYF.